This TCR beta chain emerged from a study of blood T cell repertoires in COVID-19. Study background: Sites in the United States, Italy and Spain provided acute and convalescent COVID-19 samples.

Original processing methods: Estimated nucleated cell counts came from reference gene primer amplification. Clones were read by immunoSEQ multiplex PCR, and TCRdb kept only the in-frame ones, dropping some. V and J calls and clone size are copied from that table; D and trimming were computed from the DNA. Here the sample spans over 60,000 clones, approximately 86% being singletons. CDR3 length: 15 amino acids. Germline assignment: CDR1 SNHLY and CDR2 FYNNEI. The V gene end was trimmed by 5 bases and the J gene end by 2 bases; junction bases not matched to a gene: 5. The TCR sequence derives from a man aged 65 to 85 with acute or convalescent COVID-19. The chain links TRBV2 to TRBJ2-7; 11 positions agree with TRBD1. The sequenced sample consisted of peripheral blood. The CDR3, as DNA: TGTGCCAGCAGTTTTGAGGGACAGGGGGCCTACGAGCAGTACTTC. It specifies CASSFEGQGAYEQYF.